The 22 T cell receptor beta chains below all came from one sample that was sequenced in a study of CD8+CD57+ T cells in acquired aplastic anemia. Genomic DNA, serving as template, underwent TCR beta VDJ and CDR3 profiling. TCRdb reprocessed the reads with MiXCR, giving one entry per CDR3 protein. Of more than 100,000 distinct CDR3 sequences in the sample, 48% were seen once. Sequencing was performed on sorted CD4+, CD8+, or CD8+CD57+ T cells (not recorded which) from PBMCs. The receptors here all came from a human donor in good health, serving as a control.

V gene TRBV7-2 combines with J gene TRBJ2-7; TRBD1 matches at 7 bases. Germline V lookup: CDR1 SGHTA, CDR2 FQGNSA. The trim removed 2 bases at V and 1 base at J, leaving 5 bases unmatched. This CDR3 has 15 amino acids. The CDR3 here is CASSLFGTASYEQYF. The CDR3 DNA reads TGTGCCAGCAGCTTATTTGGGACAGCATCCTACGAGCAGTACTTC.

This clonotype was seen repeatedly, ten times or more. The chain combines TRBV19 with TRBJ2-1; 12 bases map to TRBD2. CDR1 is LNHDA, CDR2 SQIVND, per germline (reference sequence). V lost 6 bases and J lost 6; bases outside the gene matches: 6. This CDR3 has 15 amino acids. The CDR3 reads CASSLASGGGNEQFF. As DNA, the CDR3 is TGTGCCAGTAGCCTCGCTAGCGGGGGGGGCAATGAGCAGTTCTTC.

For this clonotype: One base away lies a much larger clone, so this may be a sequencing read error. Because it lacks the conserved phenylalanine or tryptophan at the end, this CDR3 is likely a read error. The V gene is TRBV7-2, the J gene TRBJ1-5; D may be TRBD1 (6 bases). Looked up from germline, CDR1 is SGHTA and CDR2 is FQGNSA. The CDR3 sequence is 15 residues long. The ends were cut back, 5 bases at V and 6 bases at J, with 17 bases in the middle. DNA for the CDR3: TGTGCCAGCAGCCTTAGGGGGGGTCGAGGTCAGCCCCAGCATTCT. This encodes CASSLRGGRGQPQHS.

This clonotype was observed a handful of times. The junction departs from germline at one end; a sequencing error may be responsible. The rearrangement links TRBV10-3 to TRBJ2-1; possibly TRBD1 or TRBD2 for D (6 bases each). The CDR3 runs to 16 residues. CDR1 and CDR2 (germline): ENHRY, SYGVKD. The DNA of the CDR3 is TGTGCCAGCAGTCCCCTTTCCGGGGGCCTCGGCAATGAGCAGTTCTTC. Amino acids: CASSPLSGGLGNEQFF.

The chain links TRBV7-2 to TRBJ1-5, with unresolved D. This CDR3 has 12 residues. Germline V gene sequence: CDR1 SGHTA, CDR2 FQGNSA. With 8 bases removed from V and 4 bases from J, the gap between germline ends came to 9 bases. The CDR3: CASGVSNQPQHF. The CDR3 DNA is TGTGCCAGCGGCGTAAGTAATCAGCCCCAGCATTTT.

The chain couples TRBV9 to TRBJ2-3, with a tentative D call TRBD1 (6 bases). This CDR3 region has 12 residues. CDR1 is SGDLS and CDR2 is YYNGEE in the germline V gene. V was clipped by 4 bases and J by 7 bases, with 10 bases between them. CDR3 in DNA: TGTGCCAGCAGCCAAGGGGGACATACGCAGTATTTT. This translates into CASSQGGHTQYF.

A note on this clonotype: This may be a read error, as it is one base from a much larger clone. The CDR3 end shows no conserved phenylalanine or tryptophan, and so a read error is likely. This chain connects TRBV27 to TRBJ1-2; TRBD1 aligns across 8 bases. CDR3 length: 15 amino acids. J gave up 3 bases and V 4 bases, and 7 bases lay outside the gene matches. Germline lookup yields CDR1 MNHEY and CDR2 SMNVEV (reference sequence). The CDR3 coding sequence is TGTGCCAGCAGTTCACGCGCGACAGGGGACTATGGCTACACCCTC. This encodes CASSSRATGDYGYTL.

This clonotype was counted a single time. The genes are TRBV19 and TRBJ1-5; 7 nucleotides line up with TRBD1. Germline-derived CDR1 and CDR2 are LNHDA and SQIVND (reference sequence). Germline trimming cut 3 bases from V and 7 bases from J; bases unmatched to any gene: 6. This CDR3 comprises 14 residues. CDR3 DNA: TGTGCCAGTAGTATCCTCACAGGGGACCAGCCCCAGCATTTT. This codes for CASSILTGDQPQHF.

The CDR3 nucleotides read TGTGCCAGCAGTGAACATGGCAGGGAGGGCGAGCAGTACTTC. The encoded protein is CASSEHGREGEQYF. The V and J genes are TRBV2 and TRBJ2-7; the match to TRBD2 covers 7 bases. This CDR3 contains 14 residues. J was trimmed by 6 bases and V by 2 bases; bases with no gene match: 7. CDR1 is SNHLY, CDR2 FYNNEI, per germline.

At least ten counts were recorded for this clonotype. The chain joins TRBV5-1 to TRBJ2-5; D may be TRBD1 (6 bases). CDR1 SGHRS and CDR2 YFSETQ come from the germline V gene. Trimming removed 7 bases at V and 4 bases at J, with 11 bases between. This CDR3 contains 12 residues. For the CDR3, the DNA is TGCGCCAGCTTCGAGGGGGTAGAGACCCAGTACTTC. This gives the protein CASFEGVETQYF.

CDR3 bases: TGTGCCAGCGGGACATTCACAGATACGCAGTATTTT. It translates to CASGTFTDTQYF. The V call is TRBV2, the J call TRBJ2-3, with a possible D match to TRBD1 (6 bases). Germline V lookup: CDR1 SNHLY, CDR2 FYNNEI. The CDR3 length is 12 residues. Trimming stripped 8 bases from V and 2 bases from J, with 8 bases between.

This clonotype was detected many times. The rearrangement uses TRBV18 and TRBJ2-3, with no clear D. The germline V and J ends were trimmed by 2 bases and 6 bases, with 12 bases remaining between them. The CDR3 has 14 amino acids. Germline loops: CDR1 KGHSH, CDR2 LQKENI. In DNA form, the CDR3 reads TGTGCCAGCTCACCAGCTTTGCGCAGCGATACGCAGTATTTT. Translation: CASSPALRSDTQYF.

This clonotype was counted only a few times. The V gene is TRBV24-1, the J gene TRBJ2-1; 14 bases align to TRBD2. The CDR3 extends over 17 amino acids. Germline V gene lookup returns CDR1 KGHDR and CDR2 SFDVKD. V lost 4 bases and J lost 7; bases outside the gene matches: 8. DNA for the CDR3: TGTGCCACCAGTGAACCCGGACTAGCGGGGGGACGGAATGAGCAGTTCTTC. It translates to CATSEPGLAGGRNEQFF.

The chain carries TRBV25-1 and TRBJ2-7; TRBD2 matches at 7 bases. Germline CDR1 and CDR2: MGHDK and SYGVNS. V gave up 4 bases and J gave up 5 bases; unmatched junction bases: 8. The CDR3 consists of 14 residues. The CDR3 here is CASSGAGSLDEQYF. CDR3 DNA sequence: TGTGCCAGCAGTGGAGCGGGGAGTCTCGACGAGCAGTACTTC.

Comments on this clonotype: Germline and junction disagree at one end, which may indicate a read error. V gene TRBV10-2 combines with J gene TRBJ2-5; a possible D gene is TRBD2 (6 bases). Germline CDR1 WSHSY, CDR2 SAAADI. There are 13 residues in the CDR3. CDR3 protein: CASSELALETQCF. As DNA, the CDR3 is TGCGCCAGTAGTGAACTAGCCCTAGAGACCCAGTGCTTC.

This clonotype was detected once. A much larger clone differs from this one at a single base, so this may be a read error. This chain joins TRBV5-5 and TRBJ1-5, with D perhaps TRBD1 (5 bases). CDR1 is SGHKS, CDR2 YYEKEE, per germline (reference sequence). This CDR3 is built from 15 residues. The CDR3 is CASSLDRRGNQTQHF. CDR3 DNA: TGTGCCAGCAGCTTGGACAGGCGGGGGAATCAGACCCAGCATTTT.

The chain employs TRBV20-1 and TRBJ1-2, with D unclear. V dropped 6 bases and J dropped 3 bases, with 17 bases sitting between them. Germline CDR1 and CDR2: DFQATT and SNEGSKA (reference sequence). This CDR3 is built from 14 residues. The CDR3 region is CSASRWGMDYGYTF. CDR3 DNA: TGCAGTGCCAGCCGTTGGGGAATGGACTATGGCTACACCTTC.

This clonotype was recorded at least ten times. The rearrangement links TRBV11-3 to TRBJ2-7; TRBD2 matches at 8 bases. The CDR3 covers 16 residues. V lost 1 base to trimming and J lost 0 bases; unmatched junction nucleotides: 5. Germline V CDR1 and CDR2: SGHNT, YENEEA. The CDR3 DNA follows: TGTGCCAGCAGCTTAGGGGGCGGGGGGAACTCCTACGAGCAGTACTTC. Translated: CASSLGGGGNSYEQYF.

This clonotype has ten or more counts. The chain couples TRBV15 to TRBJ2-3, with D perhaps TRBD1 (6 bases). CDR1 and CDR2 (germline): LNHNV, YYDKDF (reference sequence). Trimming took off 0 bases at V and 4 bases at J, with 8 bases between the two ends. This CDR3 spans 14 amino acids. The CDR3: CATSRDRGPDTQYF. The CDR3 region has the DNA TGTGCCACCAGCAGAGACAGGGGACCAGATACGCAGTATTTT.

This clonotype was seen many times. The rearrangement uses TRBV24-1 and TRBJ2-1, with D perhaps TRBD1 or TRBD2 (6 bases each). This CDR3 contains 13 residues. V was clipped by 4 bases and J by 9 bases, with 12 bases between them. Germline V gene lookup returns CDR1 KGHDR and CDR2 SFDVKD. CDR3 nucleotides: TGTGCCACCAGTGAGGCGGGACACGTTGAGCAGTTCTTC. This codes for CATSEAGHVEQFF.

In its sample, this clonotype was seen many times. The chain combines TRBV7-9 with TRBJ2-1, with D possibly being TRBD1 or TRBD2 (5 bases each). There are 17 residues in the CDR3. Between the trimmed V and J ends, which lost 1 base and 5 bases, there was a span of 18 bases. CDR1 and CDR2 (germline): SEHNR, FQNEAQ (reference sequence). Here the CDR3 reads CASSLGPAGTRNNEQFF. In DNA, the CDR3 is TGTGCCAGCAGCTTAGGCCCCGCCGGGACCCGCAACAATGAGCAGTTCTTC.

This chain connects TRBV20-1 to TRBJ1-4; 7 nucleotides agree with TRBD1. Germline CDR1 is DFQATT and CDR2 is SNEGSKA (reference sequence). The trim removed 1 base at V and 7 bases at J, leaving 12 bases unmatched. CDR3 size: 16 residues. This chain's CDR3 is CSARGNWDSEREKLFF. For the CDR3, the DNA is TGCAGTGCTAGAGGGAATTGGGACAGCGAACGTGAAAAACTGTTTTTT.